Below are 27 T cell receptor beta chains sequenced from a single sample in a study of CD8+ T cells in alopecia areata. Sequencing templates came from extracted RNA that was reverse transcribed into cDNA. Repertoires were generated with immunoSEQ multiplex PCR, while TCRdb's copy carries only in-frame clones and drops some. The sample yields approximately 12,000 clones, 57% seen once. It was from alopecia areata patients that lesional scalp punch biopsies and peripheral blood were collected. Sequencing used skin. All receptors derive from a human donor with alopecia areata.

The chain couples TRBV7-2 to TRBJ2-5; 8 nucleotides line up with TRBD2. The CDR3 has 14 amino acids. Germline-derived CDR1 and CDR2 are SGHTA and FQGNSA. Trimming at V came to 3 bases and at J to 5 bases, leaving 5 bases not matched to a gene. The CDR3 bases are TGTGCCAGCAGCTTCTTCGGGGGGGCGGAGACCCAGTACTTC. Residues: CASSFFGGAETQYF. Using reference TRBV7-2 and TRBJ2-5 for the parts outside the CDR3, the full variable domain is GAGVSQSPSNKVTEKGKDVELRCDPISGHTALYWYRQSLGQGLEFLIYFQGNSAPDKSGLPSDRFSAERTGGSVSTLTIQRTQQEDSAVYLCASSFFGGAETQYFGPGTRLLVL.

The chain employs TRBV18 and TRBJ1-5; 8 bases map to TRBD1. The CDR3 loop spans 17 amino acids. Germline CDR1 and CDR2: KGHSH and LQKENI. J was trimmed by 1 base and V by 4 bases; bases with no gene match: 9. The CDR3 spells CASSRDRTQMSNQPQHF. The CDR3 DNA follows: TGTGCCAGCTCACGGGACAGGACCCAAATGAGCAATCAGCCCCAGCATTTT.

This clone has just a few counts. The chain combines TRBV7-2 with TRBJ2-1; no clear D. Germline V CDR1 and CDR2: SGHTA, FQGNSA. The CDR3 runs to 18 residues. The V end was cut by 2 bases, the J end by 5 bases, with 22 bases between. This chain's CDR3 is CASSLSFGRAMGNNEQFF. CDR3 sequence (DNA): TGTGCCAGCAGCTTAAGCTTTGGGCGCGCAATGGGAAACAATGAGCAGTTCTTC.

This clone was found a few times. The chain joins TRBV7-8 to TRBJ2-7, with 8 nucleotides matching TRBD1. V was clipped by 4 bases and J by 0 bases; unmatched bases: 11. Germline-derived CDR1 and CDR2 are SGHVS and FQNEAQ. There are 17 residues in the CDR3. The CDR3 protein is CASSYLPGQVNSYEQYF. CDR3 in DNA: TGTGCCAGCAGCTATCTTCCGGGACAGGTAAACTCCTACGAGCAGTACTTC.

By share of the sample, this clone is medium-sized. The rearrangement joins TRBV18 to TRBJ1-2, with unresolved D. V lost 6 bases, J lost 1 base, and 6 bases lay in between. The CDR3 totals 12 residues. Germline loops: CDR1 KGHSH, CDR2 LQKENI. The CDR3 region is CASSLDNYGYTF. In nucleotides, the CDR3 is TGTGCCAGCTCCCTGGATAACTATGGCTACACCTTC. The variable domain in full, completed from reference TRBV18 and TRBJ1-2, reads NAGVMQNPRHLVRRRGQEARLRCSPMKGHSHVYWYRQLPEEGLKFMVYLQKENIIDESGMPKERFSAEFPKEGPSILRIQQVVRGDSAAYFCASSLDNYGYTFGSGTRLTVV.

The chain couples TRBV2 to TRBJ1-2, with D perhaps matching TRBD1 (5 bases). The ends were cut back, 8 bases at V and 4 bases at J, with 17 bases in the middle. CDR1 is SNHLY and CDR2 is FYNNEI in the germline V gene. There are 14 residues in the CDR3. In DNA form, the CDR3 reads TGTGCCAGCGGCCGCGAGGTCAGGGCCTATGGCTACACCTTC. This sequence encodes CASGREVRAYGYTF.

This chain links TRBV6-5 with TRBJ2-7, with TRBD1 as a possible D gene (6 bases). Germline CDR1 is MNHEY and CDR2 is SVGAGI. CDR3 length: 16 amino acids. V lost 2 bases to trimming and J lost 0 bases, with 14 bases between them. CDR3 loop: CASSYRAVGASYEQYF. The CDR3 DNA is TGTGCCAGCAGTTACCGCGCCGTGGGGGCCTCCTACGAGCAGTACTTC.

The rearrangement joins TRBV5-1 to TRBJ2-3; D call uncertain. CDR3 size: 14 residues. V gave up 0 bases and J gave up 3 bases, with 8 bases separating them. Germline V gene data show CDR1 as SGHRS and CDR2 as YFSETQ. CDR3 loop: CASSLGAYTDTQYF. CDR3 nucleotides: TGCGCCAGCAGCTTGGGGGCTTATACAGATACGCAGTATTTT.

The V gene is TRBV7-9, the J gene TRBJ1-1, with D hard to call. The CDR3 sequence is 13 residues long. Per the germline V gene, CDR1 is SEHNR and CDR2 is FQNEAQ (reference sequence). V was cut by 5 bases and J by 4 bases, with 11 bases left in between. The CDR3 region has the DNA TGTGCCAGCAGCGATAAGGGCCCCACTGAAGCTTTCTTT. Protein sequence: CASSDKGPTEAFF. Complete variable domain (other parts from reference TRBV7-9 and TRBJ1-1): DTGVSQNPRHKITKRGQNVTFRCDPISEHNRLYWYRQTLGQGPEFLTYFQNEAQLEKSRLLSDRFSAERPKGSFSTLEIQRTEQGDSAMYLCASSDKGPTEAFFGQGTRLTVV.

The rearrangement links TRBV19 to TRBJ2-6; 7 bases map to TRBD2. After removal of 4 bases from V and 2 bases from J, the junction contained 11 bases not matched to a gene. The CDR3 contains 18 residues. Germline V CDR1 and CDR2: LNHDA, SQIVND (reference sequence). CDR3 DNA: TGTGCCAGTAGTAGACCGGGACTACCCTATGCTGGGGCCAACGTCCTGACTTTC. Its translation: CASSRPGLPYAGANVLTF.

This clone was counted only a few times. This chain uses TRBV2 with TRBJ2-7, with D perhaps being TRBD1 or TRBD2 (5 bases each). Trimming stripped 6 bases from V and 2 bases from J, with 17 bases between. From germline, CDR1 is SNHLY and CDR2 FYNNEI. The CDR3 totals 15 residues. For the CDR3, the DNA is TGTGCCAGCAGCGCTCAGGGCCGGGGACCCTACGAGCAGTACTTC. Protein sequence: CASSAQGRGPYEQYF.

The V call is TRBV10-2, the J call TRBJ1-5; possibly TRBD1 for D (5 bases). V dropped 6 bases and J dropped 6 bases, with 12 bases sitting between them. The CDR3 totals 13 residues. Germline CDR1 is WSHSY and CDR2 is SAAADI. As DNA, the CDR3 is TGCGCCAGCAGGGAGACAGTAGGTCAGCCCCAGCATTTT. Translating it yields CASRETVGQPQHF.

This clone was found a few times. CDR3 nucleotides: TGTGCCAGCAGTGGGGCAGTCACCTACGAGCAGTACTTC. This encodes CASSGAVTYEQYF. The V gene is TRBV28, the J gene TRBJ2-7, with D perhaps TRBD1 (5 bases). In germline, CDR1 is MDHEN, CDR2 SYDVKM. V was cut by 5 bases and J by 2 bases, with 10 bases left in between. The CDR3 extends over 13 amino acids. The complete variable domain, with remaining parts taken from reference TRBV28 and TRBJ2-7, reads DVKVTQSSRYLVKRTGEKVFLECVQDMDHENMFWYRQDPGLGLRLIYFSYDVKMKEKGDIPEGYSVSREKKERFSLILESASTNQTSMYLCASSGAVTYEQYFGPGTRLTVT.

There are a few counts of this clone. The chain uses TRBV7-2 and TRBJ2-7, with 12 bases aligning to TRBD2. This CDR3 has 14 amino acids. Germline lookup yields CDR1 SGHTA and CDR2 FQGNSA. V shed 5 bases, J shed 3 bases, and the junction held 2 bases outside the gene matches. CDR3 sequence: CASSGLAGNYEQYF. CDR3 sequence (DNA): TGTGCCAGCAGCGGACTAGCGGGGAACTACGAGCAGTACTTC.

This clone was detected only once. The CDR3 is CASELNTEAFF. In DNA form, the CDR3 reads TGTGCCAGCGAGCTGAACACTGAAGCTTTCTTT. The V gene is TRBV28, the J gene TRBJ1-1; D is ambiguous. Germline lookup yields CDR1 MDHEN and CDR2 SYDVKM. The CDR3 is 11 amino acids. The V end lost 8 bases, the J end lost 0 bases, and 4 bases lay between the germline ends.

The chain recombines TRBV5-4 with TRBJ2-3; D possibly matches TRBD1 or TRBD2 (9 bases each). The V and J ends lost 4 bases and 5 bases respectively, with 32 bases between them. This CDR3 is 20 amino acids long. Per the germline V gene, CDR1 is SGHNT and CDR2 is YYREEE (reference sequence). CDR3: CASSPPFKDRGLAREDTQYF. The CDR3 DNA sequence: TGTGCCAGCAGCCCCCCCTTTAAGGACAGGGGACTAGCAAGGGAAGATACGCAGTATTTT.

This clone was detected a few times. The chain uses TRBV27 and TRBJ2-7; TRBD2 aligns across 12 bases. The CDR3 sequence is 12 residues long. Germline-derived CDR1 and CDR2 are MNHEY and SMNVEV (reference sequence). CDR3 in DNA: TGTGGGGCGGGACTAGCGGGCGCCGAGCAGTACTTC. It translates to CGAGLAGAEQYF.

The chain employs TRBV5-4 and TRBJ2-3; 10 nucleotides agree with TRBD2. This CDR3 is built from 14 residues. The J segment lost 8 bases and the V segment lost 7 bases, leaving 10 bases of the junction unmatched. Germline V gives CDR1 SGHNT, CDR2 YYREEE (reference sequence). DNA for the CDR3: TGTGCCAGCGCCACTAGCGGGGCACTTCGTACGCAGTATTTT. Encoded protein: CASATSGALRTQYF. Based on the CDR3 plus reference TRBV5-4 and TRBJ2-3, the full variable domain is ETGVTQSPTHLIKTRGQQVTLRCSSQSGHNTVSWYQQALGQGPQFIFQYYREEENGRGNFPPRFSGLQFPNYSSELNVNALELDDSALYLCASATSGALRTQYFGPGTRLTVL.

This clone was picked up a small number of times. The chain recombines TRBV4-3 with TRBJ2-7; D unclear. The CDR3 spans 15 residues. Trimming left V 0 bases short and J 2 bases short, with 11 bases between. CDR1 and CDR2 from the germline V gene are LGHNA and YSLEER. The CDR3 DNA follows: TGCGCCAGCAGCCAAGATTCGACGGACCCCTACGAGCAGTACTTC. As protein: CASSQDSTDPYEQYF.

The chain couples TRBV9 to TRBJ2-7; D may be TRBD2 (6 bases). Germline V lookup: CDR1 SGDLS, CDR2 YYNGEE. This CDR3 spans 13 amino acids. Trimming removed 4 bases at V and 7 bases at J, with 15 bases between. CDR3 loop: CASSSRDFGEQYF. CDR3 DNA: TGTGCCAGCAGCTCGCGGGACTTTGGGGAGCAGTACTTC.

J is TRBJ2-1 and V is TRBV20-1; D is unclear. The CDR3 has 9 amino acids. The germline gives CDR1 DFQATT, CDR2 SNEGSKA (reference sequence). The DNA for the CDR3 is TGCATGATTGACAATGAGCAGTTCTTC. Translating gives CMIDNEQFF.

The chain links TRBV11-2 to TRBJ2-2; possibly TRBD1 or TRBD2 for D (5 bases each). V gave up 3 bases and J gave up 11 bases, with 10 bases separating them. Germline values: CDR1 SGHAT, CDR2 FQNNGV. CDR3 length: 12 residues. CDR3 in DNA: TGTGCCAGCAGCTTCGCAGGGAGAGAGCTGTTTTTT. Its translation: CASSFAGRELFF. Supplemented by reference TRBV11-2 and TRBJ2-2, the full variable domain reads EAGVAQSPRYKIIEKRQSVAFWCNPISGHATLYWYQQILGQGPKLLIQFQNNGVVDDSQLPKDRFSAERLKGVDSTLKIQPAKLEDSAVYLCASSFAGRELFFGEGSRLTVL.

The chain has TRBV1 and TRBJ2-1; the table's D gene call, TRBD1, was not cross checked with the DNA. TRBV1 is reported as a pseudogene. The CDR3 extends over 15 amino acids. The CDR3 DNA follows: TGCACCAGCAGCCAAGTCCAGGGGATAGACAATGAGCAGTTCTTC. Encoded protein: CTSSQVQGIDNEQFF.

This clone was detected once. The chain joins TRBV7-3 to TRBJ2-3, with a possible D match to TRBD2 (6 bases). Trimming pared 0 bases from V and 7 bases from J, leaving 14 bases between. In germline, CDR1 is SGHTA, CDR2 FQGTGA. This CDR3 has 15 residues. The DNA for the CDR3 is TGTGCCAGCAGCTTAACGAGGGGAGGAGTTCATACGCAGTATTTT. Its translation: CASSLTRGGVHTQYF.

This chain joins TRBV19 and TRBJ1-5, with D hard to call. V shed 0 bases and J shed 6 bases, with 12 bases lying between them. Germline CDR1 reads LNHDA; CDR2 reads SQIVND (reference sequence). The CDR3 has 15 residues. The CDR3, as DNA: TGTGCCAGTAGTATAGAACACTATTCCCGTCAGCCCCAGCATTTT. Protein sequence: CASSIEHYSRQPQHF. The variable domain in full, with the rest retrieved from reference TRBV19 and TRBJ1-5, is DGGITQSPKYLFRKEGQNVTLSCEQNLNHDAMYWYRQDPGQGLRLIYYSQIVNDFQKGDIAEGYSVSREKKESFPLTVTSAQKNPTAFYLCASSIEHYSRQPQHFGDGTRLSIL.

CDR3 in DNA: TGTGCCAGCAGTCCCTTCGGGGAGCAGTACTTC. Residues: CASSPFGEQYF. The genes are TRBV28 and TRBJ2-7; D remains ambiguous. V gave up 5 bases and J gave up 7 bases, with 9 bases separating them. This CDR3 region has 11 residues. CDR1 is MDHEN, CDR2 SYDVKM, per germline.

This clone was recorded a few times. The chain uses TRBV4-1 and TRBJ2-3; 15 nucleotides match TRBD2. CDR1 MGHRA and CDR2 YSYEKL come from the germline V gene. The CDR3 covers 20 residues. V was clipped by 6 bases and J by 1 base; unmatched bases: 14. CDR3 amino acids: CASSTPSGLAGGPRTDTQYF. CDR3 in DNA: TGCGCCAGCAGTACGCCATCCGGACTAGCGGGAGGGCCACGCACAGATACGCAGTATTTT.